Shown below are 29 T cell receptor beta chains from a single sample sequenced in a study of OX40 agonist ivuxolimab in advanced cancers. Some clones are missing from TCRdb's copy, which holds only in-frame ones; the method was immunoSEQ multiplex PCR. The sample includes fewer than 40,000 clones, around 83% of them seen just once. The sequencing used CD4+ or CD8+ T cells sorted from blood, collected in a trial of the OX40 agonist ivuxolimab. These receptors originate from an adult with an advanced solid tumor such as melanoma, head and neck, liver or kidney cancer.

This clone was observed a few times. The chain joins TRBV5-6 to TRBJ2-7, with D possibly being TRBD2 (7 bases). Per the germline V gene, CDR1 is SGHDT and CDR2 is YYEEEE. V lost 3 bases to trimming and J lost 2 bases, with 15 bases between them. This CDR3 region has 15 residues. The CDR3 DNA follows: TGTGCCAGCAGCTGGGGGGGCCGGGTCCCCTACGAGCAGTACTTC. Its protein is CASSWGGRVPYEQYF.

The CDR3 nucleotides read TGTGCCAGTAGTCCCACGACAGGGGCGAACTACGAGCAGTACTTC. This codes for CASSPTTGANYEQYF. The chain is built from TRBV19 and TRBJ2-7; 8 nucleotides align to TRBD1. Looked up from germline, CDR1 is LNHDA and CDR2 is SQIVND (reference sequence). J was trimmed by 3 bases and V by 5 bases; bases with no gene match: 9. The CDR3 has 15 amino acids.

The chain recombines TRBV4-3 with TRBJ1-1; D is perhaps TRBD1 (5 bases). V was cut by 4 bases and J by 5 bases, with 14 bases left in between. This CDR3 has 14 amino acids. CDR1 and CDR2 from the germline V gene are LGHNA and YSLEER. This chain's CDR3 is CASSPSGGGTEAFF. The CDR3 DNA reads TGCGCCAGCAGCCCCTCAGGTGGGGGGACTGAAGCTTTCTTT.

This clone was recorded once. The rearrangement links TRBV5-1 to TRBJ2-3; no definite D call. Germline V CDR1 and CDR2: SGHRS, YFSETQ. The CDR3 is made up of 15 amino acids. Trimming shortened V by 1 base and J by 5 bases, and 14 bases separated the two germline ends. The CDR3 sequence is CASSLMRSTQDTQYF. The CDR3 DNA sequence: TGCGCCAGCAGCTTGATGCGGAGTACACAAGATACGCAGTATTTT. The variable domain in full, completed from reference TRBV5-1 and TRBJ2-3, reads KAGVTQTPRYLIKTRGQQVTLSCSPISGHRSVSWYQQTPGQGLQFLFEYFSETQRNKGNFPGRFSGRQFSNSRSEMNVSTLELGDSALYLCASSLMRSTQDTQYFGPGTRLTVL.

This clone has only a few counts. This chain connects TRBV19 to TRBJ2-1, with D perhaps TRBD2 (6 bases). Trimming pared 1 base from V and 3 bases from J, leaving 10 bases between. Germline V CDR1 and CDR2: LNHDA, SQIVND (reference sequence). The CDR3 has 15 amino acids. The CDR3 region is CASSIGLASYNEQFF. The CDR3 nucleotides are TGTGCCAGTAGTATAGGTCTAGCGAGCTACAATGAGCAGTTCTTC.

The rearrangement links TRBV4-2 to TRBJ2-3, with 8 bases that match TRBD2. This CDR3 comprises 18 residues. With 4 bases clipped from V and 2 bases from J, the junction kept 14 bases outside the gene matches. The germline V gene has CDR1 LGHNA and CDR2 YNFKEQ. CDR3: CASSPSFAGGLTTDTQYF. The CDR3 bases are TGTGCCAGCAGCCCGTCCTTTGCGGGAGGCCTTACCACAGATACGCAGTATTTT.

This chain joins TRBV4-1 and TRBJ1-5, with TRBD1 identical over 7 bases. The germline V gene encodes CDR1 MGHRA and CDR2 YSYEKL. The CDR3 runs to 15 residues. V dropped 0 bases and J dropped 4; count of bases not matched to a gene: 3. DNA for the CDR3: TGCGCCAGCAGCCAAGATTACAGGGGTAATCAGCCCCAGCATTTT. Protein sequence: CASSQDYRGNQPQHF.

This clone was seen a single time. Written as DNA, the CDR3 is TGTGCCAGCAGCTCAAGTGGAGGCAATCAGCCCCAGCATTTT. It encodes CASSSSGGNQPQHF. This chain links TRBV5-6 with TRBJ1-5; D is uncertain. CDR1 and CDR2 (germline): SGHDT, YYEEEE. The length of the CDR3 is 14 residues. Trimming cost V 3 bases and J 2 bases, with 9 bases left between them.

The CDR3 reads CASSVAGSGASYEQYF. In DNA, the CDR3 is TGTGCCAGCAGCGTAGCAGGTAGCGGAGCCTCCTACGAGCAGTACTTC. The genes are TRBV9 and TRBJ2-7; D perhaps matches TRBD2 (6 bases). The CDR3 runs 16 residues. The V end was cut by 0 bases, the J end by 0 bases, with 13 bases between. Germline CDR1 reads SGDLS; CDR2 reads YYNGEE.

This clone has just a few counts. The rearrangement joins TRBV5-6 to TRBJ2-1; D remains ambiguous. Germline CDR1 is SGHDT and CDR2 is YYEEEE. The CDR3 loop spans 12 amino acids. The ends were cut back, 2 bases at V and 8 bases at J, with 8 bases in the middle. CDR3 in DNA: TGTGCCAGCAGCTTCGAGCAGGATGAGCAGTTCTTC. Translation: CASSFEQDEQFF.

The chain joins TRBV4-2 to TRBJ2-1, with 10 positions matching TRBD2. Germline values: CDR1 LGHNA, CDR2 YNFKEQ. The J segment lost 5 bases and the V segment lost 4 bases, leaving 8 bases of the junction unmatched. CDR3 length: 16 residues. CDR3 DNA sequence: TGTGCCAGCAGCCCTAGCGGGAGCCGAATTAACAATGAGCAGTTCTTC. This codes for CASSPSGSRINNEQFF.

This chain connects TRBV27 to TRBJ1-2; 7 bases line up with TRBD1. Germline V gene sequence: CDR1 MNHEY, CDR2 SMNVEV (reference sequence). V shed 4 bases, J shed 0 bases, and the junction held 5 bases outside the gene matches. The CDR3 is made up of 15 amino acids. CDR3 sequence reads: CASSSGDSPNYGYTF. DNA for the CDR3: TGTGCCAGCAGTTCGGGGGACAGCCCTAACTATGGCTACACCTTC.

The chain joins TRBV9 to TRBJ1-3; D is ambiguous. The CDR3 runs 16 residues. V lost 0 bases and J 4 bases, leaving 14 bases between the germline ends. Germline lookup yields CDR1 SGDLS and CDR2 YYNGEE. The CDR3: CASSVEDSGGGNTIYF. CDR3 in DNA: TGTGCCAGCAGCGTAGAAGACTCCGGCGGGGGAAACACCATATATTTT. The variable domain in full, with the rest retrieved from reference TRBV9 and TRBJ1-3, is DSGVTQTPKHLITATGQRVTLRCSPRSGDLSVYWYQQSLDQGLQFLIQYYNGEERAKGNILERFSAQQFPDLHSELNLSSLELGDSALYFCASSVEDSGGGNTIYFGEGSWLTVV.

V is TRBV7-2 and J is TRBJ2-1, with 11 bases lining up with TRBD2. The V gene's germline CDR1 is SGHTA and CDR2 FQGNSA. The CDR3 runs to 16 residues. Trimming took 5 bases from V and 2 from J; bases not matched to a gene: 5. In nucleotides, the CDR3 is TGTGCCAGCAGCGGGTATAGCGGGGGGGCCTACAATGAGCAGTTCTTC. It specifies CASSGYSGGAYNEQFF.

The chain recombines TRBV6-5 with TRBJ2-7; TRBD2 matches 7 bases. V lost 0 bases and J lost 4; bases outside the gene matches: 6. Germline V gene data show CDR1 as MNHEY and CDR2 as SVGAGI. The CDR3 consists of 15 residues. The CDR3 DNA is TGTGCCAGCAGTTACTCTGCGGGAGAAGGGTACGAGCAGTACTTC. Its translation: CASSYSAGEGYEQYF.

J is TRBJ2-7 and V is TRBV5-4; 7 nucleotides match TRBD1. The CDR3 runs 14 residues. J gave up 2 bases and V 1 base, and 3 bases lay outside the gene matches. The V gene's germline CDR1 is SGHNT and CDR2 YYREEE (reference sequence). DNA of the CDR3: TGTGCCAGCAGCTTGAAGGGACAGACCTACGAGCAGTACTTC. Protein: CASSLKGQTYEQYF.

This chain links TRBV28 with TRBJ2-7; D possibly corresponds to TRBD1 (6 bases). Germline assignment: CDR1 MDHEN and CDR2 SYDVKM. The CDR3 extends over 13 amino acids. V lost 10 bases and J lost 3, with 16 bases in between. CDR3 amino acids: CATSDSLDYEQYF. The CDR3 DNA follows: TGTGCCACCTCGGACAGCTTAGACTACGAGCAGTACTTC.

The chain uses TRBV4-1 and TRBJ2-7; 7 positions match TRBD2. CDR3 size: 15 residues. The germline V gene encodes CDR1 MGHRA and CDR2 YSYEKL. J lost 1 base, V lost 3 bases, and 6 bases had no gene match. The CDR3 region is CASSQTSSSSYEQYF. The DNA for the CDR3 is TGCGCCAGCAGCCAGACTAGCTCATCATCCTACGAGCAGTACTTC.

This chain links TRBV30 with TRBJ2-7; D is undetermined. The germline V gene has CDR1 GTSNPN and CDR2 SVGIG (reference sequence). The ends were cut back, 3 bases at V and 6 bases at J, with 15 bases in the middle. CDR3 length equals 13 residues. As DNA, the CDR3 is TGTGCCTGGAGCCGGGCCAGGAGTCTCGAGCAGTACTTC. This translates into CAWSRARSLEQYF.

V and J are TRBV28 and TRBJ2-7; a possible D gene is TRBD1 (6 bases). Germline V CDR1 and CDR2: MDHEN, SYDVKM. The V gene lost 6 bases and the J gene lost 6 bases, with 18 bases spanning the gap. This CDR3 has 14 amino acids. The CDR3 nucleotides are TGTGCCAGCAGATGGGGGCTAGGGTATTCCGAGCAGTACTTC. Translation: CASRWGLGYSEQYF.

Details on this clone: The junction differs from germline at one of its ends, possibly a read error. The chain has TRBV7-7 and TRBJ2-7; 9 bases map to TRBD1. CDR1 is SSHAT and CDR2 is FNYEAQ in the germline V gene (reference sequence). CDR3 size: 15 residues. The CDR3 coding sequence is TGTGCTAGCAGCTTAAGGACAGGGGACTCTTACGAGCAGTACTTC. It codes for CASSLRTGDSYEQYF. Filled out from reference TRBV7-7 and TRBJ2-7, the complete variable domain reads GAGVSQSPRYKVTKRGQDVTLRCDPISSHATLYWYQQALGQGPEFLTYFNYEAQPDKSGLPSDRFSAERPEGSISTLTIQRTEQRDSAMYRCASSLRTGDSYEQYFGPGTRLTVT.

The rearrangement uses TRBV6-6 and TRBJ1-5; the match to TRBD1 covers 8 bases. V trimming: 7 bases; J trimming: 8 bases; junction bases outside the gene matches: 10. This CDR3 is 14 amino acids long. In germline, CDR1 is MNHNY, CDR2 SVGAGI (reference sequence). CDR3: CASMVGQVKEPQHF. CDR3 nucleotides: TGTGCCAGCATGGTGGGACAGGTGAAAGAGCCCCAGCATTTT.

Only one count was recorded for this clone. The gene calls are TRBV27 and TRBJ1-6; perhaps TRBD1 as D (5 bases). Germline V gene sequence: CDR1 MNHEY, CDR2 SMNVEV (reference sequence). CDR3 length: 17 amino acids. V lost 5 bases, J lost 0 bases, and 14 bases lay in between. Here the CDR3 DNA reads TGTGCCAGCAGTCCAAACCTCAGGGCCTCCTATAATTCACCCCTCCACTTT. It yields the protein CASSPNLRASYNSPLHF.

This clone was observed once. The rearrangement links TRBV10-3 to TRBJ2-1, with a possible D match to TRBD1 (6 bases). CDR3 length: 13 residues. V dropped 6 bases and J dropped 8 bases, with 14 bases sitting between them. Germline CDR1 reads ENHRY; CDR2 reads SYGVKD. The CDR3 region has the DNA TGTGCCATCAGCCGGGACACCTTGGATGAGCAGTTCTTC. It translates to CAISRDTLDEQFF.

The rearrangement joins TRBV7-9 to TRBJ2-3; 9 nucleotides line up with TRBD2. CDR3 length: 14 residues. Trimming took 1 base from V and 13 from J; bases not matched to a gene: 9. In germline, CDR1 is SEHNR, CDR2 FQNEAQ (reference sequence). The CDR3 bases are TGTGCCAGCAGCTTAGGGGGACTAGCAGATATGGAGTATTTT. This sequence encodes CASSLGGLADMEYF.

This rearrangement joins TRBV5-1 to TRBJ1-1; 7 bases fit TRBD1. The V gene end was trimmed by 3 bases and the J gene end by 5 bases; junction bases not matched to a gene: 4. Germline V CDR1 and CDR2: SGHRS, YFSETQ. The length of the CDR3 is 13 residues. DNA for the CDR3: TGCGCCAGCAGCTCGCAGGGGGGAACTGAAGCTTTCTTT. As protein: CASSSQGGTEAFF.

This chain links TRBV6-5 with TRBJ2-6; tentatively, D is TRBD2 (6 bases). Between the trimmed V and J ends, which lost 6 bases and 1 base, there was a span of 10 bases. Germline loops: CDR1 MNHEY, CDR2 SVGAGI. The CDR3 runs 15 residues. CDR3 sequence: CASRTGTSGANVLTF. The CDR3 DNA reads as TGTGCCAGCAGAACGGGGACTTCTGGGGCCAACGTCCTGACTTTC.

This sequence joins TRBV7-2 and TRBJ1-5, with D perhaps matching TRBD1 (6 bases). The germline V gene encodes CDR1 SGHTA and CDR2 FQGNSA. The ends were cut back, 5 bases at V and 3 bases at J, with 14 bases in the middle. The length of the CDR3 is 15 residues. As DNA, the CDR3 is TGTGCCAGCAGCCCAGCAGGGGCGATCAATCAGCCCCAGCATTTT. It specifies CASSPAGAINQPQHF.

The chain employs TRBV5-1 and TRBJ1-1; unclear D gene. This CDR3 has 17 amino acids. Germline V gives CDR1 SGHRS, CDR2 YFSETQ. Trimming pared 0 bases from V and 6 bases from J, leaving 21 bases between. The CDR3 DNA follows: TGCGCCAGCAGCTTGGGGACCCTGGGGAGGGAAGGCGCTGAAGCTTTCTTT. Amino acids: CASSLGTLGREGAEAFF.